A single sample is the source of the 22 T cell receptor beta chains below, sequenced in a study of blood T cell repertoires in COVID-19. The table came from immunoSEQ multiplex PCR; TCRdb's copy has only in-frame clones and leaves some out. This sample has 340,000 or so clones, with around 83% found just once. Sequenced: peripheral blood. The receptors stem from a man aged 25-45 years with active or convalescent COVID-19.

The V gene is TRBV5-4, the J gene TRBJ2-3; D possibly corresponds to TRBD2 (5 bases). Germline V gene lookup returns CDR1 SGHNT and CDR2 YYREEE (reference sequence). Between the trimmed V and J ends, which lost 4 bases and 8 bases, there was a span of 11 bases. This CDR3 is built from 12 residues. The CDR3 sequence: CASSERTGTQYF. Here the CDR3 DNA reads TGTGCCAGCAGCGAGCGGACGGGTACGCAGTATTTT.

The chain carries TRBV4-3 and TRBJ2-3, with D possibly being TRBD2 (7 bases). V was shortened by 9 bases and J by 0 bases, with 25 bases between the two germline ends. This CDR3 spans 18 amino acids. Per germline, CDR1 LGHNA and CDR2 YSLEER. The chain's CDR3 is CARKIGGTLGASTDTQYF. The CDR3 DNA sequence: TGCGCCAGGAAGATCGGGGGGACTTTGGGGGCCAGCACAGATACGCAGTATTTT.

V usage is TRBV19 and J usage is TRBJ2-7; D is possibly TRBD1 (5 bases). This CDR3 is built from 14 residues. Germline CDR1 is LNHDA and CDR2 is SQIVND (reference sequence). V lost 3 bases and J 6 bases, leaving 15 bases between the germline ends. Here the CDR3 reads CASSMLQARAEQYF. The CDR3 bases are TGTGCCAGTAGTATGCTACAGGCTCGGGCCGAGCAGTACTTC.

This clone turned up a few times. The rearrangement links TRBV5-1 to TRBJ2-1; 10 bases line up with TRBD2. This CDR3 comprises 16 residues. Germline CDR1 reads SGHRS; CDR2 reads YFSETQ. V lost 0 bases and J lost 2; bases outside the gene matches: 2. The CDR3 here is CASSLGTSGAYNEQFF. CDR3 DNA: TGCGCCAGCAGCTTGGGGACTAGCGGTGCCTACAATGAGCAGTTCTTC.

The chain combines TRBV30 with TRBJ1-6; D call uncertain. The CDR3 consists of 15 residues. V was clipped by 1 base and J by 7 bases, with 14 bases between them. Germline lookup yields CDR1 GTSNPN and CDR2 SVGIG (reference sequence). In nucleotides, the CDR3 is TGTGCCTGGAGTGGTCGCGGGTTGGAAAATTCACCCCTCCACTTT. Translation: CAWSGRGLENSPLHF.

For this clone: This same CDR3 is encoded by further DNA sequences in the sample. In DNA form, the CDR3 reads TGTGCCAGCAGCCGAGGGGGACAAGAGACCCAGTACTTC. It yields the protein CASSRGGQETQYF. V is TRBV7-3 and J is TRBJ2-5; a possible D gene is TRBD1 (6 bases). CDR1 and CDR2 from the germline V gene are SGHTA and FQGTGA. Trimming removed 5 bases from V and 2 bases from J, with 9 bases in between. The CDR3 loop spans 13 amino acids.

The chain links TRBV4-3 to TRBJ2-1; TRBD1 aligns across 7 bases. Germline loops: CDR1 LGHNA, CDR2 YSLEER. The CDR3 loop spans 13 amino acids. The V gene end was trimmed by 2 bases and the J gene end by 10 bases; junction bases not matched to a gene: 5. The CDR3 loop is CASSQNRGEEQFF. DNA for the CDR3: TGCGCCAGCAGCCAAAACAGGGGCGAAGAGCAGTTCTTC.

The chain has TRBV28 and TRBJ1-5; TRBD1 agrees at 8 bases. Losses at the gene ends were 2 bases for V and 4 bases for J; bases not matched to a gene: 4. There are 15 residues in the CDR3. Looked up from germline, CDR1 is MDHEN and CDR2 is SYDVKM. CDR3 sequence reads: CASSLGDRPNQPQHF. CDR3 DNA: TGTGCCAGCAGTTTAGGGGACAGGCCGAATCAGCCCCAGCATTTT.

This rearrangement joins TRBV9 to TRBJ2-3; TRBD2 aligns across 8 bases. The CDR3 has 14 amino acids. Germline V gene sequence: CDR1 SGDLS, CDR2 YYNGEE. V gave up 3 bases and J gave up 5 bases; unmatched junction bases: 5. The CDR3 loop is CASSAAGELDTQYF. The CDR3 bases are TGTGCCAGCAGCGCAGCGGGAGAATTAGATACGCAGTATTTT.

CDR3 nucleotide sequence: TGCGCCAGCAGCTTGGCCTGGACAGGCCTTGCGGCCCTCCACTTT. It encodes CASSLAWTGLAALHF. This sequence joins TRBV5-1 and TRBJ1-6, with 7 bases aligning to TRBD1. The V gene's germline CDR1 is SGHRS and CDR2 YFSETQ. After removal of 0 bases from V and 14 bases from J, the junction contained 11 bases not matched to a gene. The CDR3 is made up of 15 amino acids.

The chain has TRBV6-2 or TRBV6-3 and TRBJ1-6; 7 bases match TRBD1. Germline V CDR1 and CDR2: MNHEY, SVGEGT. The CDR3 length is 15 residues. The V gene end was trimmed by 2 bases and the J gene end by 10 bases; junction bases not matched to a gene: 8. The DNA for the CDR3 is TGTGCCAGCAGTTACGACGGACAGGCCGGCTCACCCCTCCACTTT. Protein sequence: CASSYDGQAGSPLHF.

This clone was recorded only once. The chain has TRBV3-1 (or the pseudogene TRBV3-2) and TRBJ2-1; TRBD2 aligns across 12 bases. The V gene's germline CDR1 is LGHDT and CDR2 YNNKEL (reference sequence). V shed 6 bases and J 6 bases; nucleotides not matched to a gene: 9. The CDR3 runs 16 residues. The CDR3 DNA follows: TGTGCCAGCAGTCTTTCGGTGACTAGCGGGAGCAATGAGCAGTTCTTC. Translated: CASSLSVTSGSNEQFF.

This chain links TRBV7-9 with TRBJ2-1; 16 positions match TRBD2. V shed 5 bases and J 6 bases; nucleotides not matched to a gene: 10. The CDR3 spans 18 residues. Germline V gene data show CDR1 as SEHNR and CDR2 as FQNEAQ (reference sequence). The chain's CDR3 is CASSPRGLAGGSGNEQFF. The CDR3 region has the DNA TGTGCCAGCAGCCCTAGGGGACTAGCGGGAGGGTCGGGCAATGAGCAGTTCTTC.

The chain carries TRBV6-2 or TRBV6-3 and TRBJ2-7, with 12 positions matching TRBD2. Germline CDR1 reads MNHEY; CDR2 reads SVGEGT. The CDR3 has 17 amino acids. Trimming cost V 0 bases and J 2 bases; bases outside gene matches: 5. The CDR3 loop reads CASSYSTSGSSPYEQYF. CDR3 nucleotide sequence: TGTGCCAGCAGTTACTCGACTAGCGGGAGCTCCCCCTACGAGCAGTACTTC.

This clone was seen just once. This rearrangement joins TRBV3-1 (or the pseudogene TRBV3-2) to TRBJ2-7; D not resolved. Germline values: CDR1 LGHDT, CDR2 YNNKEL (reference sequence). The V end was cut by 2 bases, the J end by 4 bases, with 9 bases between. The CDR3 loop spans 13 amino acids. The CDR3 nucleotides read TGTGCCAGCAGCCAATCGGAGTCGTACGAGCAGTACTTC. Its protein product is CASSQSESYEQYF.

The rearrangement links TRBV30 to TRBJ2-7, with 7 bases that match TRBD1. This CDR3 contains 15 residues. Germline V gene lookup returns CDR1 GTSNPN and CDR2 SVGIG (reference sequence). V was clipped by 4 bases and J by 1 base; unmatched bases: 10. CDR3 DNA sequence: TGTGCCTGGAACCCTACCCGGGACAGATCCTACGAGCAGTACTTC. It encodes CAWNPTRDRSYEQYF.

The J gene is TRBJ2-7, the V gene TRBV12-2; the table's D call, TRBD2, has no DNA check behind it. TRBV12-2 is marked as a pseudogene. The length of the CDR3 is 15 residues. This CDR3 is CASRSHLEVVGEQYF. DNA for the CDR3: TGTGCAAGTCGCTCTCACCTCGAGGTGGTGGGCGAGCAGTACTTC.

This chain links TRBV18 with TRBJ2-7; D may be TRBD2 (7 bases). Germline lookup yields CDR1 KGHSH and CDR2 LQKENI. The CDR3 contains 13 residues. V was cut by 3 bases and J by 7 bases, with 13 bases left in between. Here the CDR3 reads CASSPQGGVEQYF. DNA of the CDR3: TGTGCCAGCTCACCGCAAGGGGGGGTTGAGCAGTACTTC. Full variable domain (missing parts from reference TRBV18 and TRBJ2-7): NAGVMQNPRHLVRRRGQEARLRCSPMKGHSHVYWYRQLPEEGLKFMVYLQKENIIDESGMPKERFSAEFPKEGPSILRIQQVVRGDSAAYFCASSPQGGVEQYFGPGTRLTVT.

The V and J genes are TRBV4-2 and TRBJ1-2; D might be TRBD1 (6 bases). V lost 6 bases, J lost 7 bases, and 21 bases lay in between. CDR1 and CDR2 (germline): LGHNA, YNFKEQ. The CDR3 has 15 amino acids. The CDR3 is CASSHVETGQTGYTF. The CDR3 coding sequence is TGTGCCAGCAGTCACGTTGAGACAGGACAAACTGGCTACACCTTC.

V and J are TRBV27 and TRBJ2-2; possible D gene TRBD1, 5 bases. The CDR3 runs to 14 residues. Germline values: CDR1 MNHEY, CDR2 SMNVEV (reference sequence). V lost 2 bases, J lost 6 bases, and 10 bases lay in between. As DNA, the CDR3 is TGTGCCAGCAGTTTACGGCTAGGGGCCGGGGAGCTGTTTTTT. Its translation: CASSLRLGAGELFF.

This rearrangement joins TRBV9 to TRBJ2-6, with a weak D call TRBD1 (6 bases). The CDR3 totals 16 residues. CDR1 and CDR2 from the germline V gene are SGDLS and YYNGEE. The V end lost 2 bases, the J end lost 4 bases, and 13 bases lay between the germline ends. The DNA of the CDR3 is TGTGCCAGCAGCGTTACGGACAGCACAGGGGCCAACGTCCTGACTTTC. As protein: CASSVTDSTGANVLTF.

This clone came up a few times. This chain links TRBV5-8 with TRBJ1-5; 7 positions match TRBD1. The trim removed 5 bases at V and 7 bases at J, leaving 6 bases unmatched. The CDR3 length is 13 residues. CDR1 is SGHTS and CDR2 is YDEGEE in the germline V gene. The CDR3, as DNA: TGTGCCAGCAGAAGGGACAGCTGGCAGCCCCAGCATTTT. This translates into CASRRDSWQPQHF.